The T cell receptor beta chain described here comes from a study of blood T cell repertoires in COVID-19. Trimming took 3 bases from V and 4 from J; bases not matched to a gene: 7. The length of the CDR3 is 16 residues. The germline V gene encodes CDR1 LNHNV and CDR2 YYDKDF (reference sequence). Assay: immunoSEQ multiplex PCR; the TCRdb copy retains only in-frame clones and omits some. The sample consists of some 150,000 clones, around 83% of them appearing once. The participants were between about 18 and 89 years old and came from some 23 US areas. The TCR sequence derives from a woman aged 45 to 65 in a cohort exposed to, infected with or recovered from COVID-19 (not recorded which). The rearrangement links TRBV15 to TRBJ2-5; the match to TRBD1 covers 11 bases. The specimen was PBMCs or T cells enriched from blood (not recorded which). CDR3 coding DNA: TGTGCCACCAGCAGCAGGACAGGGGGCCCGGGAGAGACCCAGTACTTC. It encodes CATSSRTGGPGETQYF.